Following are 9 T cell receptor beta chains from one sample sequenced in a study of cytomegalovirus exposure and HLA in healthy donors. Measured with immunoSEQ multiplex PCR; TCRdb has only the in-frame clones, and not every one. In the table there are 100,000 to 130,000 clones, nearly 97% of which are singletons. Specimen: PBMCs. These receptors all stem from a woman younger than 30 in good health and CMV-seronegative.

V is TRBV7-9 and J is TRBJ2-5; D unclear. Germline CDR1 is SEHNR and CDR2 is FQNEAQ (reference sequence). V gave up 1 base and J gave up 2 bases, with 11 bases separating them. The CDR3 sequence is 15 residues long. The CDR3 sequence is CASSLGSRLQETQYF. DNA for the CDR3: TGTGCCAGCAGCTTAGGGTCCAGGCTACAAGAGACCCAGTACTTC.

A single count supports this clone. This chain joins TRBV27 and TRBJ2-3; TRBD1 aligns across 8 bases. The CDR3 totals 21 residues. V lost 5 bases, J lost 1 base, and 23 bases stayed unmatched. From germline, CDR1 is MNHEY and CDR2 SMNVEV (reference sequence). This chain's CDR3 is CASSPPSGLLTGDPRTDTQYF. DNA for the CDR3: TGTGCCAGCAGTCCCCCCTCGGGCCTCCTGACAGGGGACCCCCGCACAGATACGCAGTATTTT.

This chain joins TRBV5-1 and TRBJ2-2; 10 bases map to TRBD2. The CDR3 runs 17 residues. From germline, CDR1 is SGHRS and CDR2 YFSETQ. Trimming removed 4 bases from V and 1 base from J; junction bases left unmatched: 7. The CDR3 DNA follows: TGCGCCAGCAGCCCCTATCCTAGCGGGGGGAACACCGGGGAGCTGTTTTTT. Its translation is CASSPYPSGGNTGELFF.

The chain combines TRBV27 with TRBJ2-3; possible D gene TRBD1, 6 bases. Germline assignment: CDR1 MNHEY and CDR2 SMNVEV (reference sequence). The CDR3 sequence is 14 residues long. V lost 6 bases, J lost 2 bases, and 12 bases lay in between. CDR3 amino acids: CASRNGQTTDTQYF. The CDR3 nucleotides read TGTGCCAGCAGAAACGGACAGACCACAGATACGCAGTATTTT.

The chain links TRBV19 to TRBJ2-2, with TRBD2 identical over 10 bases. Germline V gives CDR1 LNHDA, CDR2 SQIVND (reference sequence). The CDR3 contains 17 residues. V lost 1 base and J lost 7; bases outside the gene matches: 9. CDR3 coding DNA: TGTGCCAGTAGTATAGTAAGCCTAGCGGGGGCTTTCGGGGAGCTGTTTTTT. As protein: CASSIVSLAGAFGELFF.

This chain joins TRBV27 and TRBJ1-1, with D uncertain. The CDR3 loop spans 14 amino acids. Trimming shortened V by 2 bases and J by 0 bases, and 7 bases separated the two germline ends. Germline V gene sequence: CDR1 MNHEY, CDR2 SMNVEV (reference sequence). CDR3 sequence reads: CASSLAGMNTEAFF. In nucleotides, the CDR3 is TGTGCCAGCAGTTTAGCAGGAATGAACACTGAAGCTTTCTTT.

The gene calls are TRBV7-6 and TRBJ2-7; 8 bases are shared with TRBD2. The J segment lost 0 bases and the V segment lost 1 base, leaving 2 bases of the junction unmatched. Germline values: CDR1 SGHVS, CDR2 FNYEAQ. CDR3 length equals 15 residues. The CDR3 DNA reads as TGTGCCAGCAGCTTAGAGGCGGGGGGCTCCTACGAGCAGTACTTC. It translates to CASSLEAGGSYEQYF.

The chain has TRBV13 and TRBJ2-7; no reliable D call. Germline-derived CDR1 and CDR2 are PRHDT and FYEKMQ (reference sequence). The ends were cut back, 0 bases at V and 0 bases at J, with 6 bases in the middle. The CDR3 extends over 14 amino acids. Here the CDR3 DNA reads TGTGCCAGCAGCTTAGGACGGTCCTCCTACGAGCAGTACTTC. Residues: CASSLGRSSYEQYF.

The V and J genes are TRBV6-6 and TRBJ2-2; 8 bases align to TRBD1. Trimming at V came to 10 bases and at J to 7 bases, leaving 5 bases not matched to a gene. The V gene's germline CDR1 is MNHNY and CDR2 SVGAGI (reference sequence). CDR3 size: 12 residues. CDR3 amino acids: CATGQGNGELFF. In nucleotides, the CDR3 is TGTGCCACAGGACAGGGCAACGGGGAGCTGTTTTTT.